These 23 T cell receptor beta chains were all obtained from the same sample, sequenced in a study of human T cells and chemical hapten exposure. It was the library that attached unique molecular identifiers to individual cDNA molecules. TCRdb reprocessed the reads with MiXCR, giving one entry per CDR3 protein. The data contain about 120,000 distinct CDR3 sequences, 8.5% of them singletons. Total RNA extraction was carried out from unfractionated whole blood. The sample was whole blood. These receptors originate from a human donor in good health. Some clones in this sample may be carry-over from other donors' samples.

In this sample, this clonotype turned up once. The chain combines TRBV20-1 with TRBJ2-5; 8 bases match TRBD2. Germline V lookup: CDR1 DFQATT, CDR2 SNEGSKA (reference sequence). The CDR3 length is 14 residues. V shed 3 bases and J 0 bases; nucleotides not matched to a gene: 3. CDR3: CSARDSGNQETQYF. CDR3 bases: TGCAGTGCTAGGGATAGCGGGAACCAAGAGACCCAGTACTTC.

This chain joins TRBV6-5 and TRBJ1-6; D possibly corresponds to TRBD1 (5 bases). The ends were cut back, 4 bases at V and 10 bases at J, with 14 bases in the middle. The germline V gene encodes CDR1 MNHEY and CDR2 SVGAGI. This CDR3 has 14 amino acids. CDR3: CASSFDRGDSPLHF. For the CDR3, the DNA is TGTGCCAGCAGTTTCGACAGAGGAGACTCACCCCTCCACTTT.

This clonotype has a count of ten or more. Germline and junction disagree at one end, which may indicate a read error. The chain employs TRBV12-3 or TRBV12-4 and TRBJ1-2, with D hard to call. The CDR3 consists of 15 residues. The CDR3 sequence: CASSFRALNHYGYTF. CDR3 nucleotide sequence: TGCGCCAGCAGTTTTAGAGCTTTAAACCACTATGGCTACACCTTC.

This clonotype was detected ten times or more. V gene TRBV27 combines with J gene TRBJ2-3; TRBD1 aligns across 9 bases. CDR1 and CDR2 (germline): MNHEY, SMNVEV (reference sequence). This CDR3 region has 15 residues. The V gene end was trimmed by 4 bases and the J gene end by 2 bases; junction bases not matched to a gene: 4. The CDR3 here is CASSWGDRDTDTQYF. DNA for the CDR3: TGTGCCAGCAGTTGGGGGGACAGGGACACAGATACGCAGTATTTT.

Here the CDR3 reads CASNWGRSYGYTF. The DNA of the CDR3 is TGTGCCAGCAACTGGGGTAGGAGCTATGGCTACACCTTC. The chain uses TRBV6-1 and TRBJ1-2; D not resolved. Germline V gene data show CDR1 as MNHNS and CDR2 as SASEGT. Trimming left V 7 bases short and J 4 bases short, with 13 bases between. There are 13 residues in the CDR3.

The chain couples TRBV6-2 or TRBV6-3 to TRBJ1-5, with 7 bases identical to TRBD1. Germline values: CDR1 MNHEY, CDR2 SVGEGT. V shed 6 bases, J shed 5 bases, and the junction held 10 bases outside the gene matches. CDR3 length: 15 amino acids. The CDR3 DNA is TGTGCCAGCAGAAACGGGGACAGAGTCCATCAGCCCCAGCATTTT. Protein product: CASRNGDRVHQPQHF.

This clonotype came up many times. The chain recombines TRBV29-1 with TRBJ1-2, with D perhaps TRBD1 (6 bases). The CDR3 spans 12 residues. The V end was cut by 2 bases, the J end by 7 bases, with 11 bases between. Per germline, CDR1 SQVTM and CDR2 ANQGSEA. CDR3 residues: CSVETGAAGYTF. The CDR3 coding sequence is TGCAGCGTTGAAACGGGGGCGGCTGGCTACACCTTC. Using reference TRBV29-1 and TRBJ1-2 for the parts outside the CDR3, the full variable domain is SAVISQKPSRDICQRGTSLTIQCQVDSQVTMMFWYRQQPGQSLTLIATANQGSEATYESGFVIDKFPISRPNLTFSTLTVSNMSPEDSSIYLCSVETGAAGYTFGSGTRLTVV.

This clonotype was observed a few times. V is TRBV29-1 and J is TRBJ2-7; no reliable D call. The CDR3 runs 11 residues. Germline CDR1 reads SQVTM; CDR2 reads ANQGSEA. V lost 4 bases and J 4 bases, leaving 8 bases between the germline ends. The CDR3 bases are TGCAGCGTTGTGGCGGCTTACGAGCAGTACTTC. Encoded protein: CSVVAAYEQYF.

The chain carries TRBV5-4 and TRBJ2-1; TRBD2 matches 9 bases. In germline, CDR1 is SGHNT, CDR2 YYREEE (reference sequence). J lost 8 bases, V lost 2 bases, and 14 bases had no gene match. The length of the CDR3 is 17 residues. Here the CDR3 reads CASSFAGRGGGADEQFF. CDR3 nucleotide sequence: TGTGCCAGCAGCTTTGCTGGTAGAGGCGGGGGGGCCGATGAGCAGTTCTTC.

This clonotype was counted many times. The V and J genes are TRBV6-5 and TRBJ1-1, with D unclear. V was trimmed by 6 bases and J by 1 base, leaving 6 bases between them. There are 12 residues in the CDR3. Germline CDR1 and CDR2: MNHEY and SVGAGI. As DNA, the CDR3 is TGTGCCAGCAGCTCGAGGAACACTGAAGCTTTCTTT. Its translation: CASSSRNTEAFF.

The chain employs TRBV9 and TRBJ1-1; D gene unclear. V lost 0 bases, J lost 5 bases, and 8 bases lay in between. The CDR3 runs 13 residues. CDR1 is SGDLS and CDR2 is YYNGEE in the germline V gene. The CDR3 sequence: CASSVGAGTEAFF. CDR3 nucleotide sequence: TGTGCCAGCAGCGTAGGGGCCGGGACTGAAGCTTTCTTT.

The chain is built from TRBV20-1 and TRBJ2-2, with 7 bases aligning to TRBD1. This CDR3 has 17 amino acids. The germline CDR1 and CDR2 sequences are DFQATT and SNEGSKA (reference sequence). J lost 0 bases, V lost 0 bases, and 7 bases had no gene match. Written as DNA, the CDR3 is TGCAGTGCTAGAGATGGGGGACAGCCAGCGAACACCGGGGAGCTGTTTTTT. Translation gives CSARDGGQPANTGELFF.

There are many counts of this clonotype. This sequence joins TRBV20-1 and TRBJ2-7; maybe TRBD2 (6 bases). The length of the CDR3 is 13 residues. Germline assignment: CDR1 DFQATT and CDR2 SNEGSKA (reference sequence). V was clipped by 2 bases and J by 4 bases, with 12 bases between them. Here the CDR3 reads CSARSGVPYEQYF. The CDR3 nucleotides are TGCAGTGCTAGATCGGGGGTCCCTTACGAGCAGTACTTC.

This chain links TRBV10-3 with TRBJ2-5, with 12 bases lining up with TRBD2. This CDR3 region has 15 residues. Germline values: CDR1 ENHRY, CDR2 SYGVKD. Trimming removed 6 bases from V and 3 bases from J; junction bases left unmatched: 5. The chain's CDR3 is CAISRLAGAKETQYF. As DNA, the CDR3 is TGTGCCATCAGCAGACTAGCGGGGGCAAAAGAGACCCAGTACTTC.

This clonotype was detected a few times. The chain uses TRBV3-1 and TRBJ1-1; the D is unclear. CDR3 length: 14 amino acids. V dropped 4 bases and J dropped 0 bases, with 9 bases sitting between them. The germline gives CDR1 LGHDT, CDR2 YNNKEL (reference sequence). The CDR3 spells CASSPRALNTEAFF. The CDR3 coding sequence is TGTGCCAGCAGCCCCCGGGCTCTGAACACTGAAGCTTTCTTT.

The rearrangement joins TRBV24-1 to TRBJ2-1; no clear D. Germline V gives CDR1 KGHDR, CDR2 SFDVKD. The germline V and J ends were trimmed by 5 bases and 10 bases, with 8 bases remaining between them. This CDR3 is built from 11 residues. DNA for the CDR3: TGTGCCACCAGTGGCGGTGGGGAGCAGTTCTTC. It yields the protein CATSGGGEQFF.

This clonotype was counted ten times or more. The genes are TRBV6-5 and TRBJ1-1; weak D call: TRBD1 (5 bases). Trimming cost V 2 bases and J 3 bases, with 7 bases left between them. The CDR3 has 13 amino acids. Germline lookup yields CDR1 MNHEY and CDR2 SVGAGI. The CDR3 DNA sequence: TGTGCCAGCAGTTACGGGGGTGACACTGAAGCTTTCTTT. It is translated as CASSYGGDTEAFF.

The gene calls are TRBV4-3 and TRBJ2-3, with 7 positions matching TRBD2. The junction had 5 bases not matched to a gene; V was cut back by 0 bases and J by 2 bases. The CDR3 is 16 amino acids. Germline V CDR1 and CDR2: LGHNA, YSLEER. In DNA form, the CDR3 reads TGCGCCAGCAGCCAAGATCTAGCGGAGAACACAGATACGCAGTATTTT. Its translation is CASSQDLAENTDTQYF.

This clonotype was seen many times. The genes are TRBV12-3 or TRBV12-4 and TRBJ1-1; 9 nucleotides align to TRBD1. CDR3 length: 15 residues. With 6 bases clipped from V and 1 base from J, the junction kept 6 bases outside the gene matches. The CDR3 bases are TGTGCCAGCAGGATCGGGACAGGGAAGAACACTGAAGCTTTCTTT. Its translation is CASRIGTGKNTEAFF.

There are a few counts of this clonotype. The chain uses TRBV12-3 or TRBV12-4 and TRBJ1-2, with D uncertain. Trimming removed 7 bases at V and 6 bases at J, with 15 bases between. The CDR3 has 13 residues. CDR3 DNA: TGTGCCAGCACCCCGAGCTGGGATAATGGCTACACCTTC. Amino acid sequence: CASTPSWDNGYTF.

In its sample, this clonotype was seen many times. V and J are TRBV6-2 or TRBV6-3 and TRBJ1-1; D unresolved. Germline CDR1 reads MNHEY; CDR2 reads SVGEGT. CDR3 length equals 13 residues. Trimming took off 2 bases at V and 0 bases at J, with 4 bases between the two ends. DNA for the CDR3: TGTGCCAGCAGTTACAGCATGAACACTGAAGCTTTCTTT. Translating gives CASSYSMNTEAFF.

To note about this clonotype: Being one base from a much bigger clone, this may be a read error. This sequence joins TRBV20-1 and TRBJ2-3; D perhaps matches TRBD1 (6 bases). This CDR3 has 16 amino acids. Between the trimmed V and J ends, which lost 0 bases and 0 bases, there was a span of 13 bases. From germline, CDR1 is DFQATT and CDR2 SNEGSKA (reference sequence). The CDR3 region is CSARESGDPSTDTQYF. CDR3 DNA sequence: TGCAGTGCTAGAGAATCAGGGGATCCTAGCACAGATACGCAGTATTTT.

This clonotype showed up just a few times. The chain combines TRBV3-1 with TRBJ2-2; 10 bases fit TRBD1. Per germline, CDR1 LGHDT and CDR2 YNNKEL (reference sequence). V lost 4 bases, J lost 5 bases, and 7 bases stayed unmatched. CDR3 length equals 16 residues. The CDR3 DNA reads as TGTGCCAGCAGCCCTACCGGGACAGGGGATACCGGGGAGCTGTTTTTT. Translated, it gives CASSPTGTGDTGELFF.